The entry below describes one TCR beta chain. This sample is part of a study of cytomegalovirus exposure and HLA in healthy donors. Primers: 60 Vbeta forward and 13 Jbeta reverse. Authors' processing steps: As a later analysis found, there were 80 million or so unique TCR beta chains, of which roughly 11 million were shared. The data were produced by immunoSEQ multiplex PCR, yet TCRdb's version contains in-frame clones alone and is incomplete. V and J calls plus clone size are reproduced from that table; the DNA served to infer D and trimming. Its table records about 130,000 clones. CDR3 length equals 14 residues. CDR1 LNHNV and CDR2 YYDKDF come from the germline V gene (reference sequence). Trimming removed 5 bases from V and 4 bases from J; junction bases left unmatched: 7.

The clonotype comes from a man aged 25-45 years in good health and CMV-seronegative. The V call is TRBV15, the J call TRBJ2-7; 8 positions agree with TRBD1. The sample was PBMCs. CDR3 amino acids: CATSGGDRTYEQYF. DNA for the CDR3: TGTGCCACCAGCGGCGGGGACAGGACATACGAGCAGTACTTC.